This T cell receptor beta chain was identified in a study of tumor and adjacent non-tumor tissue in lung cancer. This sample's RNA came from whole unsorted tissue. Distant lung tissue was collected more than 3 cm away from the tumor edge. A modified ARM-PCR protocol with three rounds of nested PCR amplified TCRbeta. One entry per CDR3 protein, called by TCRdb with MiXCR from the multiplex PCR reads. The table has about 43,000 distinct CDR3 sequences, 60% seen once; the top ten hold 45%. On this clonotype itself: A read error may produce the germline difference seen at one junction end.

The length of the CDR3 is 17 residues. Germline CDR1 PRHDT, CDR2 FYEKMQ (reference sequence). Material for sequencing was distant non-tumor lung tissue. This chain connects TRBV13 to TRBJ2-7; TRBD1 agrees at 7 bases. The sequence came from a man aged 50 or older with non-small cell lung cancer. The DNA for the CDR3 is TGTACCAGCAGCTGGGGGACAGACAGCGGTGATTCGCGCGTGCAGTACTTC. It encodes CTSSWGTDSGDSRVQYF.